This T cell receptor beta chain was obtained from a study of blood T cell repertoires in COVID-19. The CDR3 length is 12 residues. Trimming took off 0 bases at V and 8 bases at J, with 7 bases between the two ends. Germline V CDR1 and CDR2: MNHEY, SVGAGI. In terms of age and location, participants ranged from roughly 18 to 90 years and lived in under 30 US areas. Clones were read by immunoSEQ multiplex PCR, and TCRdb kept only the in-frame ones, dropping some. The sample includes some 240,000 clones, about 86% of them seen just once. The sample taken for sequencing was PBMCs or T cells enriched from blood (not recorded which). The receptor's source is a man between 25 and 39 years old with acute COVID-19. The chain joins TRBV6-5 to TRBJ1-2; D is unresolved. CDR3 loop: CASSYSAGGYTF. As DNA, the CDR3 is TGTGCCAGCAGTTACTCGGCGGGGGGCTACACCTTC.